This TCR beta chain was sequenced for a study of T cell responses to AZD1222 COVID-19 vaccine. General observations from the study: Donors in the cohort were predominantly white British and more often female, and clonal diversity was possibly underestimated.

For this clone: Its antigen is currently unknown.

V lost 4 bases and J lost 0, with 15 bases in between. Germline loops: CDR1 ENHRY, CDR2 SYGVKD. This CDR3 contains 17 residues. The assay was immunoSEQ multiplex PCR, and TCRdb's table has in-frame clones only and misses some. Of about 110,000 clones in the sample, around 92% are singletons; the top ten hold 8.5% to 10%. The receptor comes from an adult who received the AZD1222 COVID-19 vaccine. The material sequenced was peripheral blood, taken 28 days after the second AZD1222 dose. The J gene is TRBJ2-2, the V gene TRBV10-3, with no clear D. The CDR3 region is CAISVSTSGTNTGELFF. The CDR3 DNA reads TGTGCCATCAGTGTCTCGACCTCTGGGACGAACACCGGGGAGCTGTTTTTT.